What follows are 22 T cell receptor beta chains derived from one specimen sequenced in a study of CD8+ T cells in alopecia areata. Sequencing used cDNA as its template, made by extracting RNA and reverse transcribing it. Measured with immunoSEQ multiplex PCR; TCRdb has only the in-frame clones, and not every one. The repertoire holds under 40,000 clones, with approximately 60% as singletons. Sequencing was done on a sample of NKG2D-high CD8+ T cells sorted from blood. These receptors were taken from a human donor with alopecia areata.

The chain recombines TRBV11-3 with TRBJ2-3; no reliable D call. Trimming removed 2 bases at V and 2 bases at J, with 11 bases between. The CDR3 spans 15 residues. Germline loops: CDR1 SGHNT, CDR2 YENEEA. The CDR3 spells CASSLRSELTDTQYF. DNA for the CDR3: TGTGCCAGCAGCTTAAGGTCAGAGCTCACAGATACGCAGTATTTT.

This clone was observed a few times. The CDR3 region is CASSQDLITGGSYNEQFF. CDR3 coding DNA: TGTGCCAGCAGCCAAGATCTTATCACAGGGGGTTCGTACAATGAGCAGTTCTTC. The V gene is TRBV14, the J gene TRBJ2-1, with 8 nucleotides matching TRBD1. J lost 4 bases, V lost 0 bases, and 11 bases had no gene match. The CDR3 is 18 residues long. Germline V gene lookup returns CDR1 SGHDN and CDR2 FVKESK.

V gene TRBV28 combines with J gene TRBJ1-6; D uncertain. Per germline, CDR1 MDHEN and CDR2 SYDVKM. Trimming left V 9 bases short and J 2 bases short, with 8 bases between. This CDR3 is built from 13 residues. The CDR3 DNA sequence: TGTGCCAGTGATCTCACCTATAATTCACCCCTCCACTTT. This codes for CASDLTYNSPLHF. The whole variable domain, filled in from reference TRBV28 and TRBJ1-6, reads DVKVTQSSRYLVKRTGEKVFLECVQDMDHENMFWYRQDPGLGLRLIYFSYDVKMKEKGDIPEGYSVSREKKERFSLILESASTNQTSMYLCASDLTYNSPLHFGNGTRLTVT.

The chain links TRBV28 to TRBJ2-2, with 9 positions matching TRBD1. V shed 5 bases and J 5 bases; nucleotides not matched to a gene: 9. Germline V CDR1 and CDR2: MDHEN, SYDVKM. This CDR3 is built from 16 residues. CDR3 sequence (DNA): TGTGCCAGCAGTCCCACAGGGGGCCCTCCTACCGGGGAGCTGTTTTTT. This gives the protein CASSPTGGPPTGELFF.

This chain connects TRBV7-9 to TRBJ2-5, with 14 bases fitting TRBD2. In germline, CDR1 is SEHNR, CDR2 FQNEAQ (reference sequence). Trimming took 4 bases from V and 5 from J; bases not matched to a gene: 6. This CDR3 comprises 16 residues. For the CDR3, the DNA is TGTGCCAGCAGCTCCGGACTAGCGGGGGGCATGGAGACCCAGTACTTC. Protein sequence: CASSSGLAGGMETQYF.

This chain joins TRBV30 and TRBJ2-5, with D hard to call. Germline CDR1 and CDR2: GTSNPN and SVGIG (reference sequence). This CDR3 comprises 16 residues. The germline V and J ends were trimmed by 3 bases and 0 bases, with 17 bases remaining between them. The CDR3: CAWSPLTTWYQETQYF. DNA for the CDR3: TGTGCCTGGAGCCCCCTGACGACTTGGTACCAAGAGACCCAGTACTTC.

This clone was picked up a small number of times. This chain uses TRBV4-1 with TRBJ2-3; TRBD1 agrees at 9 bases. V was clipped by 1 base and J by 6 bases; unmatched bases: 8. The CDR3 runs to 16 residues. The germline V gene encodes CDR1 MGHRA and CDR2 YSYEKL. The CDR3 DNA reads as TGCGCCAGCAGCCAAGCCCCTGACAGGGGGTCTGATACGCAGTATTTT. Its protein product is CASSQAPDRGSDTQYF.

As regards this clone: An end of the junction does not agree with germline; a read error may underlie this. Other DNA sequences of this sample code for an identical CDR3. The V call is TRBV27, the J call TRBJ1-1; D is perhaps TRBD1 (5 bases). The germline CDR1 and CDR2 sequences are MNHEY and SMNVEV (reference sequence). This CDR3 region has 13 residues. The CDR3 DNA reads TGTGCCAGCAGTTGGGGGGGGTTACCTGAAGCCTTCTTT. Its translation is CASSWGGLPEAFF.

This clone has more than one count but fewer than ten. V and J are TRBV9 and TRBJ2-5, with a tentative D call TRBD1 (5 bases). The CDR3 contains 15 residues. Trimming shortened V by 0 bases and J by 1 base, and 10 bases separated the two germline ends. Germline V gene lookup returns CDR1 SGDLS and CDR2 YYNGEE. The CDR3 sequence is CASSVVDTFQETQYF. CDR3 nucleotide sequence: TGTGCCAGCAGCGTAGTGGACACGTTCCAAGAGACCCAGTACTTC.

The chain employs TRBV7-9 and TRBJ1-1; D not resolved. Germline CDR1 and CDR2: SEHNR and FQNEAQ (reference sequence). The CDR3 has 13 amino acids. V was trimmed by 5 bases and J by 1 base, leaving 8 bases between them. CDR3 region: CASSPPGNTEAFF. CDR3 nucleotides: TGTGCCAGCAGCCCCCCAGGGAACACTGAAGCTTTCTTT. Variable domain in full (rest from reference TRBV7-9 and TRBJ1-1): DTGVSQNPRHKITKRGQNVTFRCDPISEHNRLYWYRQTLGQGPEFLTYFQNEAQLEKSRLLSDRFSAERPKGSFSTLEIQRTEQGDSAMYLCASSPPGNTEAFFGQGTRLTVV.

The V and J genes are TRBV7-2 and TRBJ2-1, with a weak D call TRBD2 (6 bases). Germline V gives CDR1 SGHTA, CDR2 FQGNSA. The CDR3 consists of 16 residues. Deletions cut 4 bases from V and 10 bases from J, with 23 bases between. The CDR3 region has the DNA TGTGCCAGCAGCTCCCTCACCGGGGCCGTAGCGGTGGAGCAGTTCTTC. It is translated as CASSSLTGAVAVEQFF.

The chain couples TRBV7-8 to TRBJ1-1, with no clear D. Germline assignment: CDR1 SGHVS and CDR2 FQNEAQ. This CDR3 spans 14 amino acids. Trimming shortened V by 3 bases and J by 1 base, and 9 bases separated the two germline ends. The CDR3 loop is CASSFGPRNTEAFF. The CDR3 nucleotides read TGTGCCAGCAGCTTTGGGCCCCGGAACACTGAAGCTTTCTTT.

CDR3 bases: TGCAGCGGCCGGGACAGGGGTTTTTTGTCCGAGCAGTACTTC. Translation gives CSGRDRGFLSEQYF. The chain joins TRBV29-1 to TRBJ2-7; TRBD1 matches 10 bases. V lost 7 bases and J lost 6; bases outside the gene matches: 12. Germline CDR1 is SQVTM and CDR2 is ANQGSEA. The CDR3 runs to 14 residues.

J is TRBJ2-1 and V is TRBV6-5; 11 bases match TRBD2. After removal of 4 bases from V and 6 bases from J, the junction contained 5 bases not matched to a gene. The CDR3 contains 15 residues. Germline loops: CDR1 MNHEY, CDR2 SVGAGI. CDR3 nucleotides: TGTGCCAGCAGTTTTAGCGGGGGGGCAGGCAATGAGCAGTTCTTC. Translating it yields CASSFSGGAGNEQFF.

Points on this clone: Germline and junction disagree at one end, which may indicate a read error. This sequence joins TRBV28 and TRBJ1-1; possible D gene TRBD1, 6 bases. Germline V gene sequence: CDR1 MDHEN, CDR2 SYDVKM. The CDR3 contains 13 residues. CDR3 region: CASSFGGGQNLYF. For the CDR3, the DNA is TGTGCCAGCAGTTTCGGGGGGGGCCAAAATTTATACTTT.

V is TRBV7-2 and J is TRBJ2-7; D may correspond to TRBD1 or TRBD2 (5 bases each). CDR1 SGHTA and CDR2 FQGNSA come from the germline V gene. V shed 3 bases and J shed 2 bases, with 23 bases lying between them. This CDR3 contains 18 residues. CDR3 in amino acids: CASSFHRTGTPVAYEQYF. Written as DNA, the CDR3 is TGTGCCAGCAGCTTCCATCGTACCGGGACCCCAGTCGCCTACGAGCAGTACTTC.

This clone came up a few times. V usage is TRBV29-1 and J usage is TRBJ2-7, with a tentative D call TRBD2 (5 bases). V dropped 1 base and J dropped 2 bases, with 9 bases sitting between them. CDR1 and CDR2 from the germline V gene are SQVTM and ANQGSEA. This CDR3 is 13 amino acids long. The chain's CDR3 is CSVEGETPYEQYF. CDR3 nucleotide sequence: TGCAGCGTTGAAGGGGAGACCCCCTACGAGCAGTACTTC.

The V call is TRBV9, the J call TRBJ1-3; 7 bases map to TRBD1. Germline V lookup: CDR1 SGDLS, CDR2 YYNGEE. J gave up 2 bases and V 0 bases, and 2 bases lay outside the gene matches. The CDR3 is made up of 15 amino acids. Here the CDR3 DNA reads TGTGCCAGCAGCGTAGAGGGGGCGCCTGGAAACACCATATATTTT. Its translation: CASSVEGAPGNTIYF.

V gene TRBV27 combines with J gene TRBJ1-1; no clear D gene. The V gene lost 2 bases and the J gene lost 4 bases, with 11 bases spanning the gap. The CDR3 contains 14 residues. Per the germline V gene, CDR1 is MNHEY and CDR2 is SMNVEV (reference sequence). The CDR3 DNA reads TGTGCCAGCAGTTTAAATGGGGAGGGCACTGAAGCTTTCTTT. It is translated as CASSLNGEGTEAFF.

Here the CDR3 reads CASSLDRATEAFF. Here the CDR3 DNA reads TGTGCCAGCAGCCTAGACAGGGCCACTGAAGCTTTCTTT. The chain combines TRBV7-3 with TRBJ1-1, with 7 bases lining up with TRBD1. Looked up from germline, CDR1 is SGHTA and CDR2 is FQGTGA. The trim removed 5 bases at V and 4 bases at J, leaving 4 bases unmatched. The CDR3 is 13 amino acids. The whole variable domain, remainder taken from reference TRBV7-3 and TRBJ1-1, is GAGVSQTPSNKVTEKGKYVELRCDPISGHTALYWYRQSLGQGPEFLIYFQGTGAADDSGLPNDRFFAVRPEGSVSTLKIQRTERGDSAVYLCASSLDRATEAFFGQGTRLTVV.

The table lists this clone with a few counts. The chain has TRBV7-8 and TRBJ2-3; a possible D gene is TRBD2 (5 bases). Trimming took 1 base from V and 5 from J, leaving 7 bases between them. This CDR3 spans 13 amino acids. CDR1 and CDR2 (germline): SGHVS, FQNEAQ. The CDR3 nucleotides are TGTGCCAGCAGCTTAGGCCGGGGAGATACGCAGTATTTT. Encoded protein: CASSLGRGDTQYF.

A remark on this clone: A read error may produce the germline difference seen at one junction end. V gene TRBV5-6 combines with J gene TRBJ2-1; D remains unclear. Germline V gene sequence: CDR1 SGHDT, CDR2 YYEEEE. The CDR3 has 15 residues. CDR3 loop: CTSSPSYSTYNEQFF. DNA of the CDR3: TGTACCAGCAGCCCAAGTTACTCGACCTACAATGAGCAGTTCTTC. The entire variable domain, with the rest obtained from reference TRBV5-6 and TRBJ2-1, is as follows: DAGVTQSPTHLIKTRGQQVTLRCSPKSGHDTVSWYQQALGQGPQFIFQYYEEEERQRGNFPDRFSGHQFPNYSSELNVNALLLGDSALYLCTSSPSYSTYNEQFFGPGTRLTVL.